What follows are 27 T cell receptor beta chains derived from one specimen sequenced in a study of response to subunit inactivated influenza vaccine. TCRdb reprocessed the RT-PCR reads with MiXCR, giving one entry per CDR3 protein. This table holds approximately 170,000 distinct CDR3 sequences, approximately 12% found once. This sample also belongs to another study, concerning T cells expressing NK-cell markers. That source reports: 5'RACE template switching with UMIs produced the TCR beta cDNA.

The sequencing here drew on CD8+ T cells sorted from PBMCs, taken about 13 days after vaccination. The receptors derive from a middle-aged man who received an inactivated influenza vaccine.

The gene calls are TRBV20-1 and TRBJ2-7; tentatively, D is TRBD2 (5 bases). The germline V gene has CDR1 DFQATT and CDR2 SNEGSKA (reference sequence). The CDR3 covers 14 residues. V shed 1 base and J shed 0 bases, with 10 bases lying between them. This CDR3 is CSARGRRDSYEQYF. The CDR3 nucleotides are TGCAGTGCTAGAGGTAGACGGGACTCCTACGAGCAGTACTTC.

The chain links TRBV5-1 to TRBJ2-3; 8 bases match TRBD1. Germline CDR1 is SGHRS and CDR2 is YFSETQ. The J segment lost 0 bases and the V segment lost 3 bases, leaving 9 bases of the junction unmatched. The CDR3 is 17 amino acids. CDR3 region: CASSSGTGLSSTDTQYF. In nucleotides, the CDR3 is TGCGCCAGCAGCTCCGGGACAGGACTCTCTAGCACAGATACGCAGTATTTT.

This clonotype was counted many times. The genes are TRBV4-2 and TRBJ2-1; D may be TRBD2 (5 bases). Germline CDR1 and CDR2: LGHNA and YNFKEQ. With 0 bases removed from V and 1 base from J, the gap between germline ends came to 13 bases. The CDR3 covers 17 residues. The CDR3 here is CASSQDLGVGSYNEQFF. In DNA, the CDR3 is TGTGCCAGCAGCCAAGATTTGGGAGTCGGGTCCTACAATGAGCAGTTCTTC.

This clonotype has ten or more counts. The CDR3 bases are TGTGCCAGCAGCTTAAACGGGCCCTTCACAGATACGCAGTATTTT. Translated, it gives CASSLNGPFTDTQYF. This chain uses TRBV7-9 with TRBJ2-3; no firm D call. The V gene lost 2 bases and the J gene lost 2 bases, with 11 bases spanning the gap. This CDR3 contains 15 residues. Per the germline V gene, CDR1 is SEHNR and CDR2 is FQNEAQ (reference sequence).

The genes are TRBV4-3 and TRBJ2-7; D ambiguous. Germline V gives CDR1 LGHNA, CDR2 YSLEER. CDR3 length: 13 residues. Trimming stripped 0 bases from V and 5 bases from J, with 8 bases between. CDR3 bases: TGCGCCAGCAGCCAAGAGAACAAGGACGAGCAGTACTTC. The encoded protein is CASSQENKDEQYF.

This clonotype was seen ten or more times. V usage is TRBV27 and J usage is TRBJ1-1; D uncertain. CDR1 and CDR2 (germline): MNHEY, SMNVEV (reference sequence). The CDR3 runs to 13 residues. V was shortened by 3 bases and J by 1 base, with 6 bases between the two germline ends. CDR3 sequence reads: CASSFQRNTEAFF. The CDR3 DNA is TGTGCCAGCAGTTTCCAGCGGAACACTGAAGCTTTCTTT.

In its sample, this clonotype was seen a few times. V and J are TRBV4-3 and TRBJ2-7; D remains unclear. The CDR3 extends over 15 amino acids. The V gene's germline CDR1 is LGHNA and CDR2 YSLEER. V dropped 0 bases and J dropped 4 bases, with 13 bases sitting between them. The CDR3 DNA reads TGCGCCAGCAGCCAAGATTTAATGACAACGTACGAGCAGTACTTC. It codes for CASSQDLMTTYEQYF.

The rearrangement links TRBV27 to TRBJ2-1, with TRBD2 as a possible D gene (7 bases). The CDR3 covers 16 residues. Between the trimmed V and J ends, which lost 3 bases and 3 bases, there was a span of 15 bases. Germline V gives CDR1 MNHEY, CDR2 SMNVEV (reference sequence). The CDR3 is CASSFLRGAYYNEQFF. CDR3 bases: TGTGCCAGCAGTTTCCTACGGGGGGCCTACTACAATGAGCAGTTCTTC.

This clonotype was seen more than once but under ten times. This chain uses TRBV4-3 with TRBJ1-1; D is undetermined. Germline CDR1 and CDR2: LGHNA and YSLEER. CDR3 length: 15 amino acids. Trimming took off 0 bases at V and 2 bases at J, with 10 bases between the two ends. The CDR3 DNA sequence: TGCGCCAGCAGCCAAGATATCCTGGATAACACTGAAGCTTTCTTT. Translated, it gives CASSQDILDNTEAFF.

The genes are TRBV9 and TRBJ2-7; perhaps TRBD2 as D (5 bases). The V end was cut by 0 bases, the J end by 2 bases, with 12 bases between. Per germline, CDR1 SGDLS and CDR2 YYNGEE. The CDR3 spans 15 residues. CDR3 DNA: TGTGCCAGCAGCGTAGGTGGCGGGTTCACCTACGAGCAGTACTTC. This encodes CASSVGGGFTYEQYF.

The rearrangement links TRBV27 to TRBJ2-7; D is uncertain. The CDR3 has 13 amino acids. The germline V gene has CDR1 MNHEY and CDR2 SMNVEV (reference sequence). The V end was cut by 2 bases, the J end by 4 bases, with 9 bases between. CDR3 coding DNA: TGTGCCAGCAGTTTAGTCCGGTCGTACGAGCAGTACTTC. It specifies CASSLVRSYEQYF.

This clonotype was counted many times. V and J are TRBV10-3 and TRBJ2-1, with D perhaps TRBD1 or TRBD2 (8 bases each). The CDR3 sequence is 18 residues long. In germline, CDR1 is ENHRY, CDR2 SYGVKD. Trimming stripped 6 bases from V and 2 bases from J, with 23 bases between. CDR3 in DNA: TGTGCCATCAGACGGACAGGGCCGGGGGGGACAACCTACAATGAGCAGTTCTTC. This gives the protein CAIRRTGPGGTTYNEQFF.

This clonotype was seen only a few times. The chain couples TRBV7-9 to TRBJ2-5; TRBD2 is a possible D gene (7 bases). The V and J ends lost 3 bases and 3 bases respectively, with 20 bases between them. Germline CDR1 and CDR2: SEHNR and FQNEAQ (reference sequence). The CDR3 totals 17 residues. CDR3 loop: CASSFLGAGALKETQYF. The CDR3 nucleotides are TGTGCCAGCAGCTTTCTGGGTGCGGGGGCCCTTAAAGAGACCCAGTACTTC. Combining the CDR3 with reference TRBV7-9 and TRBJ2-5 gives the whole variable domain DTGVSQNPRHKITKRGQNVTFRCDPISEHNRLYWYRQTLGQGPEFLTYFQNEAQLEKSRLLSDRFSAERPKGSFSTLEIQRTEQGDSAMYLCASSFLGAGALKETQYFGPGTRLLVL.

The gene calls are TRBV5-6 and TRBJ1-2; D is unclear. The CDR3 is made up of 13 amino acids. Trimming removed 3 bases at V and 3 bases at J, with 9 bases between. In germline, CDR1 is SGHDT, CDR2 YYEEEE. CDR3 loop: CASSSSNYYGYTF. CDR3 bases: TGTGCCAGCAGCTCCAGCAATTACTATGGCTACACCTTC.

In its sample, this clonotype was seen many times. The chain recombines TRBV27 with TRBJ2-5; 9 nucleotides agree with TRBD2. The CDR3 covers 18 residues. V gave up 3 bases and J gave up 4 bases; unmatched junction bases: 15. CDR1 is MNHEY, CDR2 SMNVEV, per germline (reference sequence). The CDR3 nucleotides read TGTGCCAGCAGTTTGGTATTCGGCGGGGGGGCCCGCCTAGAGACCCAGTACTTC. As protein: CASSLVFGGGARLETQYF.

V usage is TRBV28 and J usage is TRBJ2-7; D is ambiguous. Germline lookup yields CDR1 MDHEN and CDR2 SYDVKM. The CDR3 totals 18 residues. V shed 1 base and J shed 1 base, with 20 bases lying between them. CDR3 region: CASSLYMDPVFLSYEQYF. The CDR3 region has the DNA TGTGCCAGCAGTTTATATATGGACCCCGTGTTTTTGTCCTACGAGCAGTACTTC.

This clonotype was seen a handful of times. This chain uses TRBV11-2 with TRBJ2-1; D possibly corresponds to TRBD2 (5 bases). The CDR3 covers 17 residues. V lost 3 bases and J lost 5, with 20 bases in between. Germline-derived CDR1 and CDR2 are SGHAT and FQNNGV. CDR3 loop: CASSFPISRLTNNEQFF. The CDR3 DNA reads TGTGCCAGCAGCTTCCCGATTAGCCGACTAACAAACAATGAGCAGTTCTTC. Complete variable domain (other parts from reference TRBV11-2 and TRBJ2-1): EAGVAQSPRYKIIEKRQSVAFWCNPISGHATLYWYQQILGQGPKLLIQFQNNGVVDDSQLPKDRFSAERLKGVDSTLKIQPAKLEDSAVYLCASSFPISRLTNNEQFFGPGTRLTVL.

There are a few counts of this clonotype. The CDR3 here is CASSDHDRGWSYNSPLHF. CDR3 nucleotides: TGTGCCAGCAGCGACCACGACAGGGGTTGGTCCTATAATTCACCCCTCCACTTT. The chain is built from TRBV7-8 and TRBJ1-6; 8 bases are a match to TRBD1. From germline, CDR1 is SGHVS and CDR2 FQNEAQ. The CDR3 length is 18 residues. V gave up 5 bases and J gave up 1 base; unmatched junction bases: 10.

This clonotype was recorded many times. This chain uses TRBV6-5 with TRBJ1-1, with D hard to call. Germline CDR1 reads MNHEY; CDR2 reads SVGAGI. This CDR3 region has 13 residues. V lost 2 bases and J lost 8, with 12 bases in between. The CDR3 DNA follows: TGTGCCAGCAGTTACCGTCGGACGTCCGAAGCTTTCTTT. It is translated as CASSYRRTSEAFF.

The CDR3 is CATSDRGGNTGELFF. CDR3 in DNA: TGTGCCACCAGTGATCGGGGGGGGAACACCGGGGAGCTGTTTTTT. The chain combines TRBV24-1 with TRBJ2-2; 8 positions agree with TRBD2. The CDR3 runs 15 residues. With 3 bases clipped from V and 1 base from J, the junction kept 0 bases outside the gene matches. Germline V CDR1 and CDR2: KGHDR, SFDVKD.

This clonotype was detected only a few times. The V and J genes are TRBV4-3 and TRBJ2-1; TRBD2 matches at 13 bases. V gave up 0 bases and J gave up 0 bases; unmatched junction bases: 8. The germline V gene has CDR1 LGHNA and CDR2 YSLEER. This CDR3 comprises 20 residues. CDR3 protein: CASSQERTSGGSSSYNEQFF. CDR3 DNA sequence: TGCGCCAGCAGCCAAGAACGGACTAGCGGGGGATCGAGCTCCTACAATGAGCAGTTCTTC.

This clonotype was seen ten or more times. The chain couples TRBV4-3 to TRBJ2-1; D is possibly TRBD1 or TRBD2 (6 bases each). Germline CDR1 is LGHNA and CDR2 is YSLEER. Trimming removed 0 bases at V and 2 bases at J, with 14 bases between. The CDR3 totals 17 residues. The CDR3 coding sequence is TGCGCCAGCAGCCAAGATCGGGGGCTTCTGGCCTACAATGAGCAGTTCTTC. Protein: CASSQDRGLLAYNEQFF.

This clonotype was recorded a few times. The chain has TRBV29-1 and TRBJ2-7; weak D call: TRBD1 (6 bases). This CDR3 is built from 12 residues. Germline lookup yields CDR1 SQVTM and CDR2 ANQGSEA. V was shortened by 6 bases and J by 1 base, with 10 bases between the two germline ends. CDR3 sequence reads: CSVMTGSYEQYF. In DNA form, the CDR3 reads TGCAGCGTGATGACAGGATCCTACGAGCAGTACTTC.

The chain couples TRBV21-1 to TRBJ2-5; whether TRBD1, the table's D call, matches the DNA was not checked. TRBV21-1 is flagged as a pseudogene. The CDR3 sequence is 13 residues long. The CDR3 loop is CASSRSGYETQYF. CDR3 nucleotide sequence: TGTGCCAGCAGCAGATCAGGGTACGAGACCCAGTACTTC.

A few counts support this clonotype. The chain carries TRBV6-5 and TRBJ2-5; no clear D. Germline loops: CDR1 MNHEY, CDR2 SVGAGI. V shed 0 bases and J shed 2 bases, with 13 bases lying between them. This CDR3 is 16 amino acids long. The CDR3 nucleotides are TGTGCCAGCAGTTACTCTTTGGGCGCTCGACAAGAGACCCAGTACTTC. The encoded protein is CASSYSLGARQETQYF.

This clonotype was seen ten or more times. The DNA for the CDR3 is TGTGCCAGCAGTTATTTAGCGGGGAGCTCCTACGAGCAGTACTTC. It yields the protein CASSYLAGSSYEQYF. The chain links TRBV12-3 or TRBV12-4 to TRBJ2-7; 8 bases are a match to TRBD2. The junction had 5 bases not matched to a gene; V was cut back by 4 bases and J by 0 bases. This CDR3 is built from 15 residues.

The V call is TRBV11-2, the J call TRBJ2-5, with 10 positions matching TRBD2. With V trimmed by 1 base and J by 3 bases, 5 bases remained unmatched. The CDR3 spans 16 residues. Germline CDR1 reads SGHAT; CDR2 reads FQNNGV. CDR3 amino acids: CASSLGPSGGKETQYF. In DNA, the CDR3 is TGTGCCAGCAGCTTAGGGCCTAGCGGGGGAAAAGAGACCCAGTACTTC. The full variable domain, completed using reference TRBV11-2 and TRBJ2-5, is EAGVAQSPRYKIIEKRQSVAFWCNPISGHATLYWYQQILGQGPKLLIQFQNNGVVDDSQLPKDRFSAERLKGVDSTLKIQPAKLEDSAVYLCASSLGPSGGKETQYFGPGTRLLVL.